The TCR beta chain under discussion was sequenced for a study of patients and donors after allogeneic stem cell transplantation. This clonotype was counted only a few times. TCRdb analysed the RT-PCR reads with MiXCR anew, one entry per CDR3 protein. The sample comprises about 960,000 distinct CDR3 sequences, around 17% of which are singletons, and 6% rests with the top ten. CDR1 is MNHNS and CDR2 is SASEGT in the germline V gene. The CDR3 length is 14 residues. The V gene lost 6 bases and the J gene lost 5 bases, with 11 bases spanning the gap. The sequenced material came from blood, either unsorted or a sorted T cell fraction (not recorded which). The rearrangement uses TRBV6-1 and TRBJ1-6; D may be TRBD1 (5 bases). The receptor was isolated from a human donor who was either an allogeneic HSCT recipient or a stem cell or donor lymphocyte infusion donor (not recorded which). It is not recorded whose cells these are; they may come from a transplant donor. The CDR3 DNA follows: TGTGCCAGCAGGCCCGGGGGGGATAATTCACCCCTCCACTTT. Translating it yields CASRPGGDNSPLHF.